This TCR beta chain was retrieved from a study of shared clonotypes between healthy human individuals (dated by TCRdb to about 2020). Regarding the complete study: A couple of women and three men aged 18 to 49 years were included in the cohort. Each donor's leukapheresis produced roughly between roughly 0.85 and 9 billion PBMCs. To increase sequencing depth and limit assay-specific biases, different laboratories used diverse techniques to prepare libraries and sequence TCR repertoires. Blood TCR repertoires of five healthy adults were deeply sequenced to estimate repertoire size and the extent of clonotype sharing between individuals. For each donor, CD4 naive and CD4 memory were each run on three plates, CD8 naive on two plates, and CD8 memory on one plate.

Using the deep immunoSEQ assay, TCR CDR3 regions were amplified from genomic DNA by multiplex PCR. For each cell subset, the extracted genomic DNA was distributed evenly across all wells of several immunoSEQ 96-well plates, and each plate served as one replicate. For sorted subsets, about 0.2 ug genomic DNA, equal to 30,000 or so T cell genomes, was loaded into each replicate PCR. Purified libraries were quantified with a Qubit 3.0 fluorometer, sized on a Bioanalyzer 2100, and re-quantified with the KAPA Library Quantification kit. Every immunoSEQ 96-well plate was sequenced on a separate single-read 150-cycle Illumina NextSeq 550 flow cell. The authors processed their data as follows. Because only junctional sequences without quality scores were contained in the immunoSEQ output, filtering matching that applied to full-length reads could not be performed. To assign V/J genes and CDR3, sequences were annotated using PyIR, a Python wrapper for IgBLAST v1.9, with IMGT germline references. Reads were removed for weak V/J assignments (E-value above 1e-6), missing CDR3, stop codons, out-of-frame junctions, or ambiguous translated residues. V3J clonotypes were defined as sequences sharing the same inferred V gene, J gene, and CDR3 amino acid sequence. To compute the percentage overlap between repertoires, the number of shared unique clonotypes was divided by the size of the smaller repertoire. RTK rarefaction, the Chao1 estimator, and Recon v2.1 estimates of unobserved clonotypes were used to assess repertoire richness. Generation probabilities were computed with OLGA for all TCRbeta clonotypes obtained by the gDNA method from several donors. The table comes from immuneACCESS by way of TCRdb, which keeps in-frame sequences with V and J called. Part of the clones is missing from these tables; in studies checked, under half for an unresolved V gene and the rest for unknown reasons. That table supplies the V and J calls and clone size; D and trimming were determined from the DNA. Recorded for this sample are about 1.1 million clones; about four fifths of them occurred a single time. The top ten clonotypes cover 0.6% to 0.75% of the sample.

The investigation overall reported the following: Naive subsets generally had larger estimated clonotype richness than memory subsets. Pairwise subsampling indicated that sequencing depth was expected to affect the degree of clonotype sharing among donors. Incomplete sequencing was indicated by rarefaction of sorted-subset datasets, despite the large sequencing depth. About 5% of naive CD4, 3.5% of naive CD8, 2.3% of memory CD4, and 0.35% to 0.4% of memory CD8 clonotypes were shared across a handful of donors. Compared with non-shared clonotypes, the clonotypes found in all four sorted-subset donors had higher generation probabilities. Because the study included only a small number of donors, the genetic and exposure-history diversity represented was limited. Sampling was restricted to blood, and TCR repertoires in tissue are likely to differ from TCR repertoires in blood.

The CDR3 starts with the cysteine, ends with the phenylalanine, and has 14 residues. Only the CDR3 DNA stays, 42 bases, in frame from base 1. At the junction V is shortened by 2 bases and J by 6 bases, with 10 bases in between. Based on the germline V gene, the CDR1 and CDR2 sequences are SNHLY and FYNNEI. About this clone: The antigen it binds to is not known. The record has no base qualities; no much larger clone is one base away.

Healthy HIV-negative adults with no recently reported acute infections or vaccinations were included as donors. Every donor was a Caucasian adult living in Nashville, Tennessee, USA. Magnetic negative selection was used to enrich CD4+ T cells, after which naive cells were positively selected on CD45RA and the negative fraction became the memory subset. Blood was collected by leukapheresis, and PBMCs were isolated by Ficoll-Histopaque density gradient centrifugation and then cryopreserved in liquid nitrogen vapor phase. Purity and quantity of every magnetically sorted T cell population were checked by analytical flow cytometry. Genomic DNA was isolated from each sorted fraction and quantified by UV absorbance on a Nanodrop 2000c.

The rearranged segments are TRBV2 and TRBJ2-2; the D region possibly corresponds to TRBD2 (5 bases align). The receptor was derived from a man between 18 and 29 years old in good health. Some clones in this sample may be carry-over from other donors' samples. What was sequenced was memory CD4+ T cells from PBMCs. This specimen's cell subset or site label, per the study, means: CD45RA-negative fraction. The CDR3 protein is CASSELAFAGELFF. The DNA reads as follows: TGTGCCAGCAGTGAACTAGCTTTCGCCGGGGAGCTGTTTTTT.